This T cell receptor (beta chain) was recovered during a study of T cell responses to AZD1222 COVID-19 vaccine. Method: immunoSEQ multiplex PCR; TCRdb's copy keeps in-frame clones and lacks some. The sample contains roughly 120,000 clones, 70% to 90% of which appear only once. The TCR comes from an adult in good health. The starting material was peripheral blood, obtained on day 0 of AZD1222 vaccination.

The CDR3 protein is CASSPGRTQYF. The CDR3 nucleotides are TGTGCCAGCAGCCCCGGTAGGACCCAGTACTTC. The chain recombines TRBV7-8 with TRBJ2-5, with no clear D. The CDR3 is made up of 11 amino acids. Trimming removed 5 bases from V and 7 bases from J, with 8 bases in between. The V gene's germline CDR1 is SGHVS and CDR2 FQNEAQ. The full variable domain, in which reference TRBV7-8 and TRBJ2-5 provide the parts outside the CDR3, is GAGVSQSPRYKVAKRGQDVALRCDPISGHVSLFWYQQALGQGPEFLTYFQNEAQLDKSGLPSDRFFAERPEGSVSTLKIQRTQQEDSAVYLCASSPGRTQYFGPGTRLLVL.